This T cell receptor (beta chain) was sequenced in a study of T cell responses to AZD1222 COVID-19 vaccine. The study, taken as a whole, reports: Breadth and depth of Spike-specific TCRs rose after two AZD1222 doses. Nearly half of unique spike-specific TCRs reportedly avoided B.1.351 and B.1.1.7 mutated regions. Clonal diversity was possibly underestimated, and white British individuals and females predominated among donors. At 160-218 and 743-854, vaccine-associated CD4 TCRs were dominant, and they spanned spike.

A remark on this clone: Antigen unknown.

The CDR3 has 14 residues. Trimming cost V 3 bases and J 0 bases, with 6 bases left between them. Germline V gene sequence: CDR1 SGHTA, CDR2 FQGNSA. The table came from immunoSEQ multiplex PCR; TCRdb's copy has only in-frame clones and leaves some out. The table lists 65,000 to 70,000 clones, 80% to 90% of them singletons, with roughly 6.5% in the top ten. The clonotype was recovered from an adult who received the AZD1222 COVID-19 vaccine. The material sequenced was peripheral blood, taken 28 days after the second AZD1222 dose. The J gene is TRBJ1-5, the V gene TRBV7-2; no clear D gene. For the CDR3, the DNA is TGTGCCAGCAGCTTCGATAGTAGCAATCAGCCCCAGCATTTT. Protein product: CASSFDSSNQPQHF.